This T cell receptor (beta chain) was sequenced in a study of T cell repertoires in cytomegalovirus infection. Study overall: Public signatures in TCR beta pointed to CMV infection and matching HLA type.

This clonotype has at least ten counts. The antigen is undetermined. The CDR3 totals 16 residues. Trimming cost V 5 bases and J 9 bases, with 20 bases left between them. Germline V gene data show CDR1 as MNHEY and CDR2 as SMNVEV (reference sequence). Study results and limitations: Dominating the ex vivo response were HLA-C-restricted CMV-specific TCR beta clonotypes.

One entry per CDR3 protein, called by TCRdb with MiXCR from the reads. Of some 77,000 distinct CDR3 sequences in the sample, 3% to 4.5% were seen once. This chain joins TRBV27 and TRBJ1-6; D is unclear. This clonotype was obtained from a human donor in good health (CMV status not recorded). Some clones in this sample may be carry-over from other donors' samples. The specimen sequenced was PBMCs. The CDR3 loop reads CASSEGSNFGGSPLHF. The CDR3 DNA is TGTGCCAGCAGTGAGGGCTCGAACTTCGGTGGTTCACCCCTCCACTTT.